This T cell receptor beta chain was retrieved from a study of T cells in Graves' hyperthyroidism and ophthalmopathy. The germline V gene encodes CDR1 MDHEN and CDR2 SYDVKM. The CDR3 is 15 residues long. V was shortened by 3 bases and J by 8 bases, with 19 bases between the two germline ends. Inclusion characteristics of ophthalmopathy patients comprised a Clinical Activity Score of at least 3, a NOSPECS grade of at least 4, and duration under 3 months. Cells are PBMCs isolated from more than 8.5 ml of fresh blood. Points from the study as a whole: Blood also contained most expanded thyroid clonotypes above 0.001.

In this sample, this clonotype turned up many times. As yet, its antigen is unknown. Researchers amplified the TCR beta CDR3 regions from RNA transcripts. During a first-round RT-PCR of the TCR CDR3, the HTBI primer set was used. MiXCR was run by TCRdb on the multiplex PCR reads, yielding one entry per CDR3 protein. This sample has some 270,000 distinct CDR3 sequences, with almost 25% found just once. This sequence joins TRBV28 and TRBJ1-2; unclear D gene. This receptor was identified in a woman aged 40 to 55 with Graves' ophthalmopathy. The sample taken for sequencing was blood. CDR3 amino acids: CASSLEDERSEGYTF. In DNA, the CDR3 is TGTGCCAGCAGTTTGGAGGATGAACGGTCAGAGGGCTACACCTTC.